This T cell receptor (beta chain) was sequenced during a study of cytomegalovirus exposure and HLA in healthy donors. Findings and caveats of the study: A later analysis linked a missense variant in DCLRE1C to the trimming of TCR beta V and J genes. According to an earlier analysis, most TCR beta V segments yielded productive rearrangements about 87% or about 30% of the time. The HLA-A and HLA-B alleles of most subjects were reportedly predicted accurately from TCR beta sequences.

The trim removed 1 base at V and 1 base at J, leaving 3 bases unmatched. The CDR3 length is 16 residues. CDR1 is SGHTA and CDR2 is FQGNSA in the germline V gene. With 60 Vbeta and 13 Jbeta primers, the PCR was carried out. Sequenced by immunoSEQ multiplex PCR; TCRdb stores in-frame clones only, minus some. The sample yields more than 65,000 clones, roughly four fifths seen once. Concerning this clone itself: Its target is unknown.

V and J are TRBV7-2 and TRBJ2-3, with 9 bases that match TRBD2. The clonotype originates from a man aged 18 to 30 in good health and CMV-seronegative. The sample comprised PBMCs. CDR3 sequence reads: CASSLVAGAGTDTQYF. The CDR3 DNA is TGTGCCAGCAGCTTAGTAGCGGGAGCTGGCACAGATACGCAGTATTTT.